This T cell receptor (beta chain) was captured in a study of a mutant IDH1 vaccine in newly diagnosed glioma. On this clone itself: The target antigen is unknown.

Trimming left V 4 bases short and J 3 bases short, with 10 bases between. The germline V gene encodes CDR1 SGDLS and CDR2 YYNGEE. The CDR3 spans 14 residues. Produced via immunoSEQ multiplex PCR; TCRdb's table is partial and in-frame only. This sample carries approximately 61,000 clones, around 80% of them seen once, and the ten largest clones take 7% to 8.5%. As for time point: week 5, during vaccination. With topical imiquimod, each dose of the vaccine consisted of 300 ug of mutant IDH1 20-mer peptide. The rearrangement joins TRBV9 to TRBJ1-4; D uncertain. The specimen was PBMCs, collected from a glioma patient whose treatment included an IDH1 peptide vaccine. The clonotype originates from a woman aged 45-65 years with glioma. This CDR3 reads CASSPTVANEKLFF. Written as DNA, the CDR3 is TGTGCCAGCAGCCCAACGGTAGCTAATGAAAAACTGTTTTTT.